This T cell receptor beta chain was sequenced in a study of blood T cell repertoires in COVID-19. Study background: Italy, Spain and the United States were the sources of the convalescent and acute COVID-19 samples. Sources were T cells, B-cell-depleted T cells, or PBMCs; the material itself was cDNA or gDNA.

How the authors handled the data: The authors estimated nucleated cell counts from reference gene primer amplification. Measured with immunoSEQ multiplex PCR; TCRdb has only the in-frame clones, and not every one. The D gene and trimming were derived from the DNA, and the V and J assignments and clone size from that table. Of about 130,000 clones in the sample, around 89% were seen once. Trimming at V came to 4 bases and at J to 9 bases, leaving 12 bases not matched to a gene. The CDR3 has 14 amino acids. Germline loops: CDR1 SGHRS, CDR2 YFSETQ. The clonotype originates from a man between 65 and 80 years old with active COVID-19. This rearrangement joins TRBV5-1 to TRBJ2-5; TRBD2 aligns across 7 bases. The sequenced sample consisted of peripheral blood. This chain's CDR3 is CASSVRLATESQYF. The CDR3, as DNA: TGCGCCAGCAGCGTACGACTAGCTACGGAGTCCCAGTACTTC.